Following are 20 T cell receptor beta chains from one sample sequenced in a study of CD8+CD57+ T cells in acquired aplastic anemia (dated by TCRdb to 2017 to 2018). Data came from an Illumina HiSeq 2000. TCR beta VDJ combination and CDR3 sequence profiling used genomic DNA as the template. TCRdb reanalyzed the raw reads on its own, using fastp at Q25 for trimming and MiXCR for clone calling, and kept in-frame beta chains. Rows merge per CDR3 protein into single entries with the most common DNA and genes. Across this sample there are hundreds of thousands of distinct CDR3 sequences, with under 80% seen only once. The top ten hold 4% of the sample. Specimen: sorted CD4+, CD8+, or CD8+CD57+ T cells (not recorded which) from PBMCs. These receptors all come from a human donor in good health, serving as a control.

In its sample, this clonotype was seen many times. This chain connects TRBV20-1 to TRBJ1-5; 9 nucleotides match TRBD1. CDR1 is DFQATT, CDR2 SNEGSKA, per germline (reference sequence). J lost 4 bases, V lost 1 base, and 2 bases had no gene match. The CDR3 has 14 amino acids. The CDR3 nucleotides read TGCAGTGCTAGAGGGGACAGGGAGAATCAGCCCCAGCATTTT. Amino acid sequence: CSARGDRENQPQHF.

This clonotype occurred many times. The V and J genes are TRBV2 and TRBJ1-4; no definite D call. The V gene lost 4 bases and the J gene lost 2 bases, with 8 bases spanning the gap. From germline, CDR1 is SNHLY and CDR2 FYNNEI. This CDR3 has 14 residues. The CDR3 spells CASSGGSTNEKLFF. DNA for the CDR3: TGTGCCAGCAGTGGCGGGTCCACTAATGAAAAACTGTTTTTT.

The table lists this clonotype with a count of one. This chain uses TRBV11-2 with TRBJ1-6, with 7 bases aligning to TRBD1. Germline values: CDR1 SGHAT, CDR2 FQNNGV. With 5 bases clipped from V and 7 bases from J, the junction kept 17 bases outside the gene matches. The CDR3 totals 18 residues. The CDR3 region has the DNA TGTGCCAGCAGCCGCTCCCTCGACAGGGCTTTTTTAAATTCACCCCTCCACTTT. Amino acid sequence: CASSRSLDRAFLNSPLHF.

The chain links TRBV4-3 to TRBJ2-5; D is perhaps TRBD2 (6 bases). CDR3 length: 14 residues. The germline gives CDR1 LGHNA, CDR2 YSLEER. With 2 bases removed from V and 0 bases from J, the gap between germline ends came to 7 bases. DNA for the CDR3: TGCGCCAGCAGCCAATCGGGGGACCAAGAGACCCAGTACTTC. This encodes CASSQSGDQETQYF.

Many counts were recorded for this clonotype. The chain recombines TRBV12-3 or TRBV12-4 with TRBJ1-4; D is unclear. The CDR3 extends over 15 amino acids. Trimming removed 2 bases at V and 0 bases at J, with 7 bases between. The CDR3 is CASSLREATNEKLFF. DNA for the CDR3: TGTGCCAGCAGTTTAAGAGAGGCAACTAATGAAAAACTGTTTTTT.

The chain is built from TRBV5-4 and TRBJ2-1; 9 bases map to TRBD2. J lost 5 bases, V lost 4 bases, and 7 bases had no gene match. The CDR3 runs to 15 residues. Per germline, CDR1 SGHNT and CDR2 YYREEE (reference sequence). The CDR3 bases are TGTGCCAGCAGCCTAGGTCAGCGGGGGGACAATGAGCAGTTCTTC. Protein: CASSLGQRGDNEQFF.

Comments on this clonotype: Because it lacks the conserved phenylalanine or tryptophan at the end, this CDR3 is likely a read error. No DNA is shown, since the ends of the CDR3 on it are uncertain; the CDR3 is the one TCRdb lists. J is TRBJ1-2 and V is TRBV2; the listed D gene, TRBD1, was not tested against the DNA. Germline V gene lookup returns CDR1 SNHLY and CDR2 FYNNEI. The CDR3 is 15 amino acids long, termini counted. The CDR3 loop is CASSLMGRRMDGYTC.

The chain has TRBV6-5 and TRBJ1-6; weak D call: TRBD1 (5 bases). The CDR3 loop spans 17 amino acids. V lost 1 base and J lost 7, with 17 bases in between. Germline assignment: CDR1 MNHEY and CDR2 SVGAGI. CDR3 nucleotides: TGTGCCAGCAGTTACTTGACCCCGACAGAGATCAATTCACCCCTCCACTTT. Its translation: CASSYLTPTEINSPLHF.

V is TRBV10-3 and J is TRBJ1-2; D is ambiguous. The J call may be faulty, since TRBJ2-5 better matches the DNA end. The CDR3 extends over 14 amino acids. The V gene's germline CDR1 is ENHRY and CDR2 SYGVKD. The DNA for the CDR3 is TGTGCCATCATGGAGAGAGCTTCGTCCTCCGGCCAGTACTTC. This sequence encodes CAIMERASSSGQYF.

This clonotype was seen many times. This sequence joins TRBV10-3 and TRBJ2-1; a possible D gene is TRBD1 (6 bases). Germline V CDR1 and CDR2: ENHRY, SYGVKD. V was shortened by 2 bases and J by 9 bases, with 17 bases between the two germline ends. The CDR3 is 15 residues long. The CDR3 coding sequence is TGTGCCATCAGTGAGCCGACGTCTAGGGGGAGTGAGCAGTTCTTC. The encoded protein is CAISEPTSRGSEQFF.

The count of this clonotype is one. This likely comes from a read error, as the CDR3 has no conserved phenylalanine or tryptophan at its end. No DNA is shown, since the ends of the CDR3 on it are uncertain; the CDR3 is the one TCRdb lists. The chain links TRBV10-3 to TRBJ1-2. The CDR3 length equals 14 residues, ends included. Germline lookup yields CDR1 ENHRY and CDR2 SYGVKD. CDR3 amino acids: CASSESGRIRIETL.

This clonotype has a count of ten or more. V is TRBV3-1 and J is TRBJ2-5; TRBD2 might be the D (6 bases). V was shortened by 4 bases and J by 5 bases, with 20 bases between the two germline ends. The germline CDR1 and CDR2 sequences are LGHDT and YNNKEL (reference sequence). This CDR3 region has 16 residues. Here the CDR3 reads CASSPNLAGSGETQYF. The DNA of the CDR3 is TGTGCCAGCAGCCCAAACCTGGCGGGTAGCGGTGAGACCCAGTACTTC.

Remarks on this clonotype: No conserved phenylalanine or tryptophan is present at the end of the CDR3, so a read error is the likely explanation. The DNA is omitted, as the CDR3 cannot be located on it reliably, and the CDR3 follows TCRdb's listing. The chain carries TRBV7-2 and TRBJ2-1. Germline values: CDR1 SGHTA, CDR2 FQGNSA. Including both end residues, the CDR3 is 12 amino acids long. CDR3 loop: CASRLIGNEQID.

CDR3 sequence reads: CASRPEISYEQYF. The CDR3 region has the DNA TGTGCCAGCAGACCAGAGATATCCTACGAGCAGTACTTC. This chain joins TRBV12-3 or TRBV12-4 and TRBJ2-7; D is uncertain. Trimming pared 6 bases from V and 1 base from J, leaving 10 bases between. This CDR3 is 13 amino acids long.

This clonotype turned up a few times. CDR3 DNA: TGTGCCACCAGTTTAGGACTCCAAGCTTTCTTT. Protein sequence: CATSLGLQAFF. This chain connects TRBV24-1 to TRBJ1-1; no firm D call. Per germline, CDR1 KGHDR and CDR2 SFDVKD. The V end was cut by 6 bases, the J end by 9 bases, with 10 bases between. The CDR3 loop spans 11 amino acids.

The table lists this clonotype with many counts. The CDR3 DNA is TGTGCCAGCAGTTTGCAAGCAATGAGCAATCAGCCCCAGCATTTT. This translates into CASSLQAMSNQPQHF. The chain carries TRBV12-3 or TRBV12-4 and TRBJ1-5; D is undetermined. Trimming removed 3 bases from V and 1 base from J, with 10 bases in between. This CDR3 region has 15 residues.

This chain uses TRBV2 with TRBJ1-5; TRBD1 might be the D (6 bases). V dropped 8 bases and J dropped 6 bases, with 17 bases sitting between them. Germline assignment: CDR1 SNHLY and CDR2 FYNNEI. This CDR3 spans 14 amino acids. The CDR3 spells CASFRDIGGQPQHF. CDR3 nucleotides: TGTGCCAGCTTCAGGGACATCGGGGGTCAGCCCCAGCATTTT.

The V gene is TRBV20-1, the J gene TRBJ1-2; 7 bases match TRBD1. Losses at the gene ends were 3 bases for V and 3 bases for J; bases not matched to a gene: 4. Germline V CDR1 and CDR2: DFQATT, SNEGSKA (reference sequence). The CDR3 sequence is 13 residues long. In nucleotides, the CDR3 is TGCAGTGCTAGGACAGGGTTAGACTATGGCTACACCTTC. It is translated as CSARTGLDYGYTF.

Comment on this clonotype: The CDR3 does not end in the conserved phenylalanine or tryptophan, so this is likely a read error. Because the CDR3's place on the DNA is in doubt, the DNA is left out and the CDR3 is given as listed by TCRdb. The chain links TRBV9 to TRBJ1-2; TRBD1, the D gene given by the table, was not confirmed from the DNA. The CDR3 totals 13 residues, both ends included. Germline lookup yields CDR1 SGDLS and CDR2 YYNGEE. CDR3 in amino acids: CASSGRPTPVSGI.

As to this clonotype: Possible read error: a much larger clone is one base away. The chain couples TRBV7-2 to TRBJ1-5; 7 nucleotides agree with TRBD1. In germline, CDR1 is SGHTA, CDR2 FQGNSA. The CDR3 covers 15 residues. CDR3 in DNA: TGCGCCAGCAGCCAAGGGACAGAGGGCGTGCAGCCCCAGCATTTT. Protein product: CASSQGTEGVQPQHF.